This T cell receptor beta chain was found in a study of T cells after yellow fever vaccination. Study details: Fractions of low cell number were prepared using SMART-Seq v4 Ultra Low Input.

Universal primer sites and UMIs were introduced during 5'RACE template-switching synthesis of TCR cDNA. TCRdb itself ran the 5' RACE reads through MiXCR, one entry per CDR3 protein. The sample includes over 150,000 distinct CDR3 sequences, approximately 6% of them seen just once. V was trimmed by 6 bases and J by 0 bases, leaving 8 bases between them. There are 14 residues in the CDR3. Germline V gene sequence: CDR1 MNHNS, CDR2 SASEGT. The receptor was derived from a man younger than 30 who received the YFV17D yellow fever vaccine. The sample in question was CD4+ T cells sorted from PBMCs, obtained on the day of the first yellow fever vaccination. V gene TRBV6-1 combines with J gene TRBJ2-2; D call uncertain. The CDR3 DNA reads as TGTGCCAGCAGCCGAGGACCGAACACCGGGGAGCTGTTTTTT. It is translated as CASSRGPNTGELFF.